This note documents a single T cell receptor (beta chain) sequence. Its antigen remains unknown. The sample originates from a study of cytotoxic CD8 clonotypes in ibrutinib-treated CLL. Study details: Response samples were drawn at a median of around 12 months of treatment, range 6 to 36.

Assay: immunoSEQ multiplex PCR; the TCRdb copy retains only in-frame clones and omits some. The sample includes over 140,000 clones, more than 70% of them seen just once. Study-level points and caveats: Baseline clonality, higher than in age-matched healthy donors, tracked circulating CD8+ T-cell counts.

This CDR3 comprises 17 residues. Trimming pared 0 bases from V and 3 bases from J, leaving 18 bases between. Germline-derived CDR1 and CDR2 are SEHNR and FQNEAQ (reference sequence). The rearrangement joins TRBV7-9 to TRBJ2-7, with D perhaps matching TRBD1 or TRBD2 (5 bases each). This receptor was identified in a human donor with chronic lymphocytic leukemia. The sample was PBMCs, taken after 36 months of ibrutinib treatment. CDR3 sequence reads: CASSLATWGRLNYEQYF. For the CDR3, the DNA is TGTGCCAGCAGCTTAGCCACGTGGGGACGACTCAACTACGAGCAGTACTTC.